The following is a TCR beta chain sequence with its context. Its antigen is as yet unknown. As handled by the study authors: Clinicopathological groups differed in CDR3, with these differences serving to build a distant-metastasis classifier for papillary thyroid cancer. From the PCR reads, TCRdb re-called clones with MiXCR. TCRdb, not the original authors, processed these V and J calls. The sample consists of around 15,000 clones, around 3.8% of them appearing once. Germline V gene lookup returns CDR1 SGHAT and CDR2 FQDESV (reference sequence). V lost 1 base, J lost 2 bases, and 6 bases stayed unmatched. There are 17 residues in the CDR3. This sample is part of a study of metastatic and nonmetastatic thyroid tumors. Study details: Comparison of repertoires was carried out across blood and tumor or nodule tissue from malignant and benign thyroid patients. General study points: Versus benign nodules, malignant thyroid tumors reportedly had significantly higher TCR beta diversity, in blood and tumor.

No patient had received any treatment before thyroid surgery. The rearrangement uses TRBV11-1 and TRBJ2-2; 8 bases match TRBD2. Material for sequencing was tumor tissue. The sequence derives from a female donor with papillary thyroid cancer or a benign thyroid nodule (not recorded which). Some clones in this sample may be carry-over from other donors' samples. The DNA of the CDR3 is TGTGCCAGCAGCTTAGGTCCCGGGAGGGTTAACACCGGGGAGCTGTTTTTT. This codes for CASSLGPGRVNTGELFF.